This note documents a single T cell receptor (beta chain) sequence. Authors' processing steps: Using reference gene primer amplification, nucleated cell counts were estimated. Repertoires were generated with immunoSEQ multiplex PCR, while TCRdb's copy carries only in-frame clones and drops some. The V and J calls and clone size come from that table; D and trimming were worked out from the DNA. The data show 110,000 or so clones, 85% to 90% seen once. With V trimmed by 5 bases and J by 0 bases, 8 bases remained unmatched. Looked up from germline, CDR1 is SEHNR and CDR2 is FQNEAQ (reference sequence). There are 17 residues in the CDR3. The data derive from a study of blood T cell repertoires in COVID-19. Patients of the Seattle cohort, enrolled during active infection, were followed longitudinally.

This TCR came from a woman aged 55-69 years with COVID-19, enrolled during active disease. Sequencing was done on a sample of peripheral blood. The chain employs TRBV7-9 and TRBJ1-5; the match to TRBD1 covers 9 bases. In nucleotides, the CDR3 is TGTGCCAGCAGCCACGGACAGGGGAGATATAGCAATCAGCCCCAGCATTTT. This gives the protein CASSHGQGRYSNQPQHF.